This passage covers 14 T cell receptor beta chains from one sample sequenced in a study of blood T cell repertoires in COVID-19. Method: immunoSEQ multiplex PCR; TCRdb's copy keeps in-frame clones and lacks some. The sample consists of fewer than 350,000 clones, about 90% of them appearing once. Sequencing was performed on peripheral blood. These receptors came from a woman aged 50 to 60 who had recovered from COVID-19.

The V gene is TRBV3-1 (or the pseudogene TRBV3-2), the J gene TRBJ2-1; TRBD2 aligns across 11 bases. CDR1 and CDR2 from the germline V gene are LGHDT and YNNKEL (reference sequence). V dropped 4 bases and J dropped 0; count of bases not matched to a gene: 2. CDR3 length: 16 amino acids. Here the CDR3 DNA reads TGTGCCAGCAGCCGGGGACTAGCGGTCTCCTACAATGAGCAGTTCTTC. Its protein product is CASSRGLAVSYNEQFF.

This clone was observed a single time. The genes are TRBV19 and TRBJ2-1; D is perhaps TRBD2 (5 bases). V was cut by 5 bases and J by 0 bases, with 8 bases left in between. Germline CDR1 reads LNHDA; CDR2 reads SQIVND (reference sequence). The CDR3 has 14 amino acids. For the CDR3, the DNA is TGTGCCAGTAGTCCAGCGGACTCCTACAATGAGCAGTTCTTC. Residues: CASSPADSYNEQFF.

V usage is TRBV9 and J usage is TRBJ2-1; TRBD2 matches 7 bases. V was pared by 4 bases and J by 4 bases, with 8 bases of the junction left unmatched. The length of the CDR3 is 15 residues. CDR1 SGDLS and CDR2 YYNGEE come from the germline V gene. The CDR3 sequence is CASSPRLAVYNEQFF. The DNA of the CDR3 is TGTGCCAGCAGCCCCCGTCTAGCGGTTTACAATGAGCAGTTCTTC.

The genes are TRBV28 and TRBJ1-6, with 7 bases identical to TRBD1. This CDR3 comprises 18 residues. CDR1 is MDHEN, CDR2 SYDVKM, per germline. Trimming took 6 bases from V and 2 from J; bases not matched to a gene: 13. The CDR3 reads CASSRAGQTLPYNSPLHF. The CDR3 bases are TGTGCCAGCAGCCGTGCGGGACAGACCCTTCCCTATAATTCACCCCTCCACTTT. The variable domain in full, with the rest retrieved from reference TRBV28 and TRBJ1-6, is DVKVTQSSRYLVKRTGEKVFLECVQDMDHENMFWYRQDPGLGLRLIYFSYDVKMKEKGDIPEGYSVSREKKERFSLILESASTNQTSMYLCASSRAGQTLPYNSPLHFGNGTRLTVT.

The rearrangement joins TRBV7-2 to TRBJ2-2; D call uncertain. V was shortened by 8 bases and J by 0 bases, with 4 bases between the two germline ends. Per germline, CDR1 SGHTA and CDR2 FQGNSA. The CDR3 totals 12 residues. DNA of the CDR3: TGTGCCAGCGGCCCGAACACCGGGGAGCTGTTTTTT. This sequence encodes CASGPNTGELFF.

This clone was seen once. V and J are TRBV10-1 and TRBJ2-3; 9 positions agree with TRBD1. This CDR3 spans 20 amino acids. Unmatched junction bases numbered 19, after V lost 6 bases and J lost 0 bases. Per the germline V gene, CDR1 is WNHNN and CDR2 is SYGVQD (reference sequence). The CDR3 is CASSPTPGQGFFLSTDTQYF. CDR3 coding DNA: TGCGCCAGCAGCCCGACGCCGGGACAGGGTTTCTTTCTTAGCACAGATACGCAGTATTTT.

The chain combines TRBV5-1 with TRBJ2-3, with 9 bases aligning to TRBD2. The CDR3 extends over 17 amino acids. The J segment lost 7 bases and the V segment lost 0 bases, leaving 12 bases of the junction unmatched. From germline, CDR1 is SGHRS and CDR2 YFSETQ. The CDR3 DNA follows: TGCGCCAGCAGCTTGGGCCCCGGTAGCGGGGGTGCCTATACGCAGTATTTT. This gives the protein CASSLGPGSGGAYTQYF.

The J gene is TRBJ1-2, the V gene TRBV6-5, with 9 bases identical to TRBD1. The CDR3 has 14 residues. Trimming removed 6 bases from V and 6 bases from J; junction bases left unmatched: 8. Germline CDR1 reads MNHEY; CDR2 reads SVGAGI. The CDR3 nucleotides are TGTGCCAGCAGCTATACCGGGACAGGGCATGGCTACACCTTC. It is translated as CASSYTGTGHGYTF.

The chain uses TRBV28 and TRBJ1-4, with a possible D match to TRBD1 (5 bases). Between the trimmed V and J ends, which lost 5 bases and 6 bases, there was a span of 19 bases. CDR3 length equals 16 residues. The germline V gene encodes CDR1 MDHEN and CDR2 SYDVKM. Here the CDR3 reads CASSRPRGQRDEKLFF. CDR3 nucleotides: TGTGCCAGCAGTCGGCCCAGAGGACAAAGAGATGAAAAACTGTTTTTT.

The chain is built from TRBV5-6 and TRBJ2-5; D uncertain. V was cut by 1 base and J by 3 bases, with 16 bases left in between. The germline CDR1 and CDR2 sequences are SGHDT and YYEEEE. This CDR3 contains 16 residues. CDR3 nucleotide sequence: TGTGCCAGCAGCTTGTTCAACAGACCGAAAGAAGAGACCCAGTACTTC. Protein: CASSLFNRPKEETQYF.

The V and J genes are TRBV9 and TRBJ1-3, with unresolved D. Germline assignment: CDR1 SGDLS and CDR2 YYNGEE. V gave up 0 bases and J gave up 4 bases, with 11 bases separating them. The CDR3 extends over 15 amino acids. The CDR3 sequence is CASSVEAAGGNTIYF. CDR3 sequence (DNA): TGTGCCAGCAGCGTAGAGGCCGCGGGAGGAAACACCATATATTTT.

This clone has just a few counts. V is TRBV5-1 and J is TRBJ2-2; D may be TRBD2 (5 bases). Per germline, CDR1 SGHRS and CDR2 YFSETQ. There are 14 residues in the CDR3. V shed 5 bases and J shed 2 bases, with 10 bases lying between them. The CDR3 here is CASRTSGNTGELFF. The CDR3 bases are TGCGCCAGCAGGACGTCGGGAAACACCGGGGAGCTGTTTTTT.

This clone was observed at least ten times. The chain uses TRBV5-6 and TRBJ1-5; 7 bases are a match to TRBD1. This CDR3 has 15 residues. Germline V lookup: CDR1 SGHDT, CDR2 YYEEEE. V was clipped by 4 bases and J by 5 bases; unmatched bases: 9. CDR3 nucleotides: TGTGCCAGCAGCAACAGGGGTTTGGCCGATCAGCCCCAGCATTTT. Protein sequence: CASSNRGLADQPQHF. Full variable domain (missing parts from reference TRBV5-6 and TRBJ1-5): DAGVTQSPTHLIKTRGQQVTLRCSPKSGHDTVSWYQQALGQGPQFIFQYYEEEERQRGNFPDRFSGHQFPNYSSELNVNALLLGDSALYLCASSNRGLADQPQHFGDGTRLSIL.

This chain connects TRBV29-1 to TRBJ2-6; a weak D match, TRBD1 (5 bases). V was pared by 4 bases and J by 1 base, with 14 bases between. Germline loops: CDR1 SQVTM, CDR2 ANQGSEA. This CDR3 has 16 amino acids. For the CDR3, the DNA is TGCAGCGTTGGGGTGACAGCCCCATCTGGGGCCAACGTCCTGACTTTC. Amino acid sequence: CSVGVTAPSGANVLTF.